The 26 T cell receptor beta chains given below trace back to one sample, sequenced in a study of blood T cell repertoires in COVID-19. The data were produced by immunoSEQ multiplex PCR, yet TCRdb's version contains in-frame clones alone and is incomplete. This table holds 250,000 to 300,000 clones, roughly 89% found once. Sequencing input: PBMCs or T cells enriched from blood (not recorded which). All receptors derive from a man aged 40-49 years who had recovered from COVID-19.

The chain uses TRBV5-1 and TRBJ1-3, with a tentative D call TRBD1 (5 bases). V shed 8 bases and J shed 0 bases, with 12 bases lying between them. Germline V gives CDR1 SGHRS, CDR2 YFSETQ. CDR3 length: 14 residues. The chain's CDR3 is CASSQATSGNTIYF. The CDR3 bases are TGCGCCAGTTCACAGGCCACCTCTGGAAACACCATATATTTT.

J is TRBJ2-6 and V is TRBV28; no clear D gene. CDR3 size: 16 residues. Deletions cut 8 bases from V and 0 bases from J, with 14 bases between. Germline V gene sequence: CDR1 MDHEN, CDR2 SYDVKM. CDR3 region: CASAVALSSGANVLTF. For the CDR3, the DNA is TGTGCCAGCGCGGTAGCATTAAGCTCTGGGGCCAACGTCCTGACTTTC.

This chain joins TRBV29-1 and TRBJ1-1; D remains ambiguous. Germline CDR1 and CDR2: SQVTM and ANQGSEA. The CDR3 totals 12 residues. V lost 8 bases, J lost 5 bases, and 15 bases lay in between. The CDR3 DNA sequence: TGCAGCTACGGGTGGGTGGAAACTGAAGCTTTCTTT. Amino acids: CSYGWVETEAFF.

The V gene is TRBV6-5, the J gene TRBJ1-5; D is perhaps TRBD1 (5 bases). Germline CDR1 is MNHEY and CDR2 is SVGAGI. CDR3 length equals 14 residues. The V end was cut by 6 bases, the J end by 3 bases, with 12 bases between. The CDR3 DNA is TGTGCCAGCAGGTATTCAGGGAACAATCAGCCCCAGCATTTT. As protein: CASRYSGNNQPQHF.

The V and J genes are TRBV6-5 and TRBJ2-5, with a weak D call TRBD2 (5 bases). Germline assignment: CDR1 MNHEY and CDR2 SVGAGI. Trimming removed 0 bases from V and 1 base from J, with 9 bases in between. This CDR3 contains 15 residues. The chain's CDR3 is CASSYSFAGQETQYF. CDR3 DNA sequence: TGTGCCAGCAGTTACTCGTTCGCGGGCCAAGAGACCCAGTACTTC.

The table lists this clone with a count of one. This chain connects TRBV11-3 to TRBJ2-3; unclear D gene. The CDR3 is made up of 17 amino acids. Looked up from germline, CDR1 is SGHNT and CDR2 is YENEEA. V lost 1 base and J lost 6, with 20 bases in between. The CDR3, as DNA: TGTGCCAGCAGCTTAGTACCCTCTAACCTACTTACGGATACGCAGTATTTT. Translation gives CASSLVPSNLLTDTQYF.

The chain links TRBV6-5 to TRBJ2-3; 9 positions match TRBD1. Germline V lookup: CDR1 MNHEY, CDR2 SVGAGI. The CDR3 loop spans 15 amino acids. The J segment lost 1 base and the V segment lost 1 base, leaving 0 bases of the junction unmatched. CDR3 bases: TGTGCCAGCAGTTACTGGGACAGGGGCACAGATACGCAGTATTTT. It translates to CASSYWDRGTDTQYF.

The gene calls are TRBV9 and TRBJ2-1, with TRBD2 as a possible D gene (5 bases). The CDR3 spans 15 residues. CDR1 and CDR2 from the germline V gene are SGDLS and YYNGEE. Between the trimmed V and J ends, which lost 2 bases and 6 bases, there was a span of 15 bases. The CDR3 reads CASSVDQRSGNEQFF. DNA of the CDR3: TGTGCCAGCAGCGTCGATCAGCGGAGCGGCAATGAGCAGTTCTTC.

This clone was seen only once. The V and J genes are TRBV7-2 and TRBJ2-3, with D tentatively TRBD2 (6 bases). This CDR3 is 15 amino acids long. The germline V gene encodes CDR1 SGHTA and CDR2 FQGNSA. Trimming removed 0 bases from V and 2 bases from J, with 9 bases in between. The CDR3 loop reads CASSLAGGVTDTQYF. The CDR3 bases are TGTGCCAGCAGCTTAGCGGGCGGGGTCACAGATACGCAGTATTTT.

CDR3 loop: CASSRGTRLLSEQYF. The DNA of the CDR3 is TGTGCCAGCAGTAGAGGGACTAGACTGCTCAGCGAGCAGTACTTC. The chain has TRBV6-5 and TRBJ2-7; 8 nucleotides match TRBD2. The CDR3 spans 15 residues. Looked up from germline, CDR1 is MNHEY and CDR2 is SVGAGI. The trim removed 5 bases at V and 6 bases at J, leaving 12 bases unmatched.

The DNA for the CDR3 is TGTGCCAGCAGCAGACAGGGGTTGAGTGAGGATACGCAGTATTTT. Its protein is CASSRQGLSEDTQYF. This chain uses TRBV2 with TRBJ2-3; 8 bases fit TRBD1. Germline CDR1 and CDR2: SNHLY and FYNNEI. This CDR3 is built from 15 residues. V was pared by 6 bases and J by 6 bases, with 11 bases of the junction left unmatched. Using reference TRBV2 and TRBJ2-3 for the parts outside the CDR3, the full variable domain is EPEVTQTPSHQVTQMGQEVILRCVPISNHLYFYWYRQILGQKVEFLVSFYNNEISEKSEIFDDQFSVERPDGSNFTLKIRSTKLEDSAMYFCASSRQGLSEDTQYFGPGTRLTVL.

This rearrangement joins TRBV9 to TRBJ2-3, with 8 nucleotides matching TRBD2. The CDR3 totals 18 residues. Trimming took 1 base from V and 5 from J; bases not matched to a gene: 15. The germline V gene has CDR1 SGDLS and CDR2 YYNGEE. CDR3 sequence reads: CASSVRIGRAGEEDTQYF. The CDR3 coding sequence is TGTGCCAGCAGCGTAAGAATCGGGAGGGCGGGGGAGGAAGATACGCAGTATTTT.

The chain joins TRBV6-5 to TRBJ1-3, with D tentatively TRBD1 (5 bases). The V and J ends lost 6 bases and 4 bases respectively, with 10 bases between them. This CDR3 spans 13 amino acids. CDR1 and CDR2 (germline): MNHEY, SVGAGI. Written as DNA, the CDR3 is TGTGCCAGCAGCCCAGGGTACGGAAACACCATATATTTT. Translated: CASSPGYGNTIYF.

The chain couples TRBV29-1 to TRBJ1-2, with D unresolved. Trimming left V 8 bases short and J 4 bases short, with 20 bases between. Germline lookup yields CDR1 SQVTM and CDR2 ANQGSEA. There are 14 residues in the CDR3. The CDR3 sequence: CSTETGSTVYGYTF. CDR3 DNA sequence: TGCAGCACCGAGACGGGGTCCACTGTCTATGGCTACACCTTC.

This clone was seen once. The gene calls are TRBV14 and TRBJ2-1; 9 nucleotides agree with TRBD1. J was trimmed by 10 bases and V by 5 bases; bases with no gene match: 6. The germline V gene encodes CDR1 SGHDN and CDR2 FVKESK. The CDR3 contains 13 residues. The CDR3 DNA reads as TGTGCCAGCAGCAGGGACAGGGTGGGAGAGCAGTTCTTC. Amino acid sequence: CASSRDRVGEQFF.

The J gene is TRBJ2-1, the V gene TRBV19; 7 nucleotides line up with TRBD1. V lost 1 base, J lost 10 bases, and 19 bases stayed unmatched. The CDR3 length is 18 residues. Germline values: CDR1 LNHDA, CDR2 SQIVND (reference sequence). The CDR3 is CASSIGAGTANLGNEQFF. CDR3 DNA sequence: TGTGCCAGTAGTATAGGGGCCGGGACAGCCAACCTAGGCAACGAGCAGTTCTTC.

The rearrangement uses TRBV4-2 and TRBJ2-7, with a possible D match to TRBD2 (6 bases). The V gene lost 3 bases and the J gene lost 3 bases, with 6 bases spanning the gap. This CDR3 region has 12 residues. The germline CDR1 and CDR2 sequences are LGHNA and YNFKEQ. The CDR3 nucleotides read TGTGCCAGCAGCCAGGGAGGCTACGAGCAGTACTTC. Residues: CASSQGGYEQYF.

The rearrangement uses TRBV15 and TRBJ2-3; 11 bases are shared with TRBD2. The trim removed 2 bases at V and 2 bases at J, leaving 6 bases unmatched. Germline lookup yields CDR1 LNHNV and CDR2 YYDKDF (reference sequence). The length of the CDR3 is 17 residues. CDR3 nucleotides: TGTGCCACCAGCAGAAGTACTAGCGGGAGTTACACAGATACGCAGTATTTT. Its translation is CATSRSTSGSYTDTQYF.

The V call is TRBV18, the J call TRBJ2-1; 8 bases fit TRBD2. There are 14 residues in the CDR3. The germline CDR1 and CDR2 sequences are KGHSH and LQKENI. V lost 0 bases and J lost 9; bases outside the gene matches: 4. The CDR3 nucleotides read TGTGCCAGCTCACCACCGCGGGAGGAGATTGAGCAGTTCTTC. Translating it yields CASSPPREEIEQFF. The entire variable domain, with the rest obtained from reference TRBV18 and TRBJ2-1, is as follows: NAGVMQNPRHLVRRRGQEARLRCSPMKGHSHVYWYRQLPEEGLKFMVYLQKENIIDESGMPKERFSAEFPKEGPSILRIQQVVRGDSAAYFCASSPPREEIEQFFGPGTRLTVL.

This chain's CDR3 is CASSRRGPGEQFF. For the CDR3, the DNA is TGTGCCAGCAGTCGCAGGGGACCGGGGGAGCAGTTCTTC. The chain employs TRBV28 and TRBJ2-1; a weak D match, TRBD1 (6 bases). Germline CDR1 reads MDHEN; CDR2 reads SYDVKM. The CDR3 spans 13 residues. The V end was cut by 5 bases, the J end by 10 bases, with 15 bases between.

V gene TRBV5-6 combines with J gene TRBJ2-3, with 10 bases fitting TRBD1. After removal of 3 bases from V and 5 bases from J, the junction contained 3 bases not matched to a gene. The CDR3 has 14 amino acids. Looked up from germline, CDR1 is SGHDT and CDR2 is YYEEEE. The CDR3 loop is CASSWGQGRDTQYF. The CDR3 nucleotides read TGTGCCAGCAGCTGGGGACAGGGGAGAGATACGCAGTATTTT.

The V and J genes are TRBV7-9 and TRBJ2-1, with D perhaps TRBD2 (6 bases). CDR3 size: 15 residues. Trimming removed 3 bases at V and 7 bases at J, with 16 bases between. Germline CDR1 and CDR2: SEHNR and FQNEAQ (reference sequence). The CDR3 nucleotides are TGTGCCAGCAGCTTCGCGGGGTACGAAAGGAATGAGCAGTTCTTC. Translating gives CASSFAGYERNEQFF. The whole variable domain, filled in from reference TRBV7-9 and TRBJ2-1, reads DTGVSQNPRHKITKRGQNVTFRCDPISEHNRLYWYRQTLGQGPEFLTYFQNEAQLEKSRLLSDRFSAERPKGSFSTLEIQRTEQGDSAMYLCASSFAGYERNEQFFGPGTRLTVL.

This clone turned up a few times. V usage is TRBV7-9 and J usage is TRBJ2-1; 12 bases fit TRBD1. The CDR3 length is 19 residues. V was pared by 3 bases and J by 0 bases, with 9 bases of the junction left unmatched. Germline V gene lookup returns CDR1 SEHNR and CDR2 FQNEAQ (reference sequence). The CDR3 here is CASSFPGQGATSSYNEQFF. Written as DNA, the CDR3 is TGTGCCAGCAGCTTTCCGGGACAGGGGGCGACCAGCTCCTACAATGAGCAGTTCTTC.

The CDR3 sequence is CASSPGWRGTDNEQFF. CDR3 coding DNA: TGTGCCAGCTCACCGGGGTGGCGGGGTACCGACAATGAGCAGTTCTTC. J is TRBJ2-1 and V is TRBV18; possible D gene TRBD2, 6 bases. The length of the CDR3 is 16 residues. The germline V gene encodes CDR1 KGHSH and CDR2 LQKENI. V dropped 3 bases and J dropped 5 bases, with 17 bases sitting between them.

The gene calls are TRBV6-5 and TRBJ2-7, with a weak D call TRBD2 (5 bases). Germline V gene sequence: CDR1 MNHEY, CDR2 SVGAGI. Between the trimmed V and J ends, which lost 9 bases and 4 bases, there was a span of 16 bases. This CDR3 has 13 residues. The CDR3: CASRDIPGYEQYF. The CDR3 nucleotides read TGTGCCAGTCGAGACATCCCGGGGTACGAGCAGTACTTC.

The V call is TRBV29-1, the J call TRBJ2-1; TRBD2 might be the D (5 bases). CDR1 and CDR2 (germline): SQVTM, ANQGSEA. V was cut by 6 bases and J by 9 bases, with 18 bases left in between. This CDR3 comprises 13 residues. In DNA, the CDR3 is TGCAGCGTGATGGACTCCGGTAAGGGTGAGCAGTTCTTC. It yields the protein CSVMDSGKGEQFF.